Below, 31 T cell receptor beta chains from the same sample are listed, as sequenced in a study of T-cell reconstitution after alpha-beta-depleted transplantation in children. Preparing the TCRbeta library involved the use of unique molecular identifiers. TCRdb redid the calling of the PCR reads with MiXCR, one entry per CDR3 protein. The sample comprises around 960,000 distinct CDR3 sequences, roughly 29% of which are singletons, and more than 25% rests with the top ten. The source was PBMCs, mostly from graft donor cells, collected 360 days after TCRalphabeta/CD19-depleted stem cell transplant. These receptors were collected from a boy less than two years old who had a stem cell transplant for SCID, so the T cells may come from the graft donor.

Only a few counts were recorded for this clonotype. The V gene is TRBV4-3, the J gene TRBJ2-2; D gene ambiguous. Germline V gene data show CDR1 as LGHNA and CDR2 as YSLEER. This CDR3 contains 15 residues. The V end lost 1 base, the J end lost 3 bases, and 9 bases lay between the germline ends. CDR3 residues: CASSQGDRHTGELFF. Here the CDR3 DNA reads TGCGCCAGCAGCCAAGGAGATAGACACACCGGGGAGCTGTTTTTT.

CDR3 coding DNA: TGCAGTGCTAGATTATCGAGGGAGGAGTACTTC. The encoded protein is CSARLSREEYF. The V gene is TRBV20-1, the J gene TRBJ2-4; possibly TRBD2 for D (6 bases). Germline V gives CDR1 DFQATT, CDR2 SNEGSKA (reference sequence). Trimming pared 2 bases from V and 14 bases from J, leaving 13 bases between. This CDR3 has 11 amino acids.

This clonotype was detected only a few times. The chain joins TRBV14 to TRBJ1-1, with a possible D match to TRBD1 (6 bases). This CDR3 is built from 12 residues. Germline V gene sequence: CDR1 SGHDN, CDR2 FVKESK. Trimming removed 4 bases at V and 5 bases at J, with 8 bases between. CDR3 bases: TGTGCCAGCAGCCGGGGGGCGACTGAAGCTTTCTTT. Translation: CASSRGATEAFF. The full variable domain, completed using reference TRBV14 and TRBJ1-1, is EAGVTQFPSHSVIEKGQTVTLRCDPISGHDNLYWYRRVMGKEIKFLLHFVKESKQDESGMPNNRFLAERTGGTYSTLKVQPAELEDSGVYFCASSRGATEAFFGQGTRLTVV.

This clonotype was picked up a small number of times. The chain recombines TRBV5-8 with TRBJ1-1; 7 bases line up with TRBD1. J gave up 6 bases and V 0 bases, and 8 bases lay outside the gene matches. Germline CDR1 is SGHTS and CDR2 is YDEGEE. The CDR3 has 15 amino acids. The CDR3: CASSLGRGFNAEAFF. The CDR3 nucleotides read TGTGCCAGCAGCTTGGGCAGGGGGTTTAACGCTGAAGCTTTCTTT.

This clonotype was picked up many times. The chain combines TRBV29-1 with TRBJ2-1; TRBD1 aligns across 10 bases. This CDR3 region has 15 residues. Losses at the gene ends were 0 bases for V and 7 bases for J; bases not matched to a gene: 6. Germline V gene data show CDR1 as SQVTM and CDR2 as ANQGSEA. For the CDR3, the DNA is TGCAGCGTTGAAGATCCCCGGGACAGGGGTAATGAGCAGTTCTTC. Its protein product is CSVEDPRDRGNEQFF.

A few counts support this clonotype. As the CDR3 is not closed by the conserved phenylalanine or tryptophan, this likely results from a read error. Because the CDR3's place on the DNA is in doubt, the DNA is left out and the CDR3 is given as listed by TCRdb. This chain links TRBV15 with TRBJ1-1; the D call in the table, TRBD1, was not verified against the DNA. Germline V gene data show CDR1 as LNHNV and CDR2 as YYDKDF (reference sequence). Both ends counted, the CDR3 spans 11 residues. CDR3 residues: CATSREVGLRV.

Concerning this clonotype itself: The DNA is left out, because the CDR3 cannot be placed on it with certainty; the CDR3 is given as TCRdb lists it. J is TRBJ2-5 and V is TRBV5-5; the table gives TRBD2 as D, unverified against the DNA. Germline V lookup: CDR1 SGHKS, CDR2 YYEKEE (reference sequence). The CDR3 contains 18 residues when both ends are counted. The CDR3 spells CASSLSFGSGLYQETQYF.

This rearrangement joins TRBV6-5 to TRBJ2-1; D might be TRBD1 (5 bases). Per germline, CDR1 MNHEY and CDR2 SVGAGI. The germline V and J ends were trimmed by 2 bases and 2 bases, with 10 bases remaining between them. There are 15 residues in the CDR3. The chain's CDR3 is CASSYAGYAYNEQFF. The DNA of the CDR3 is TGTGCCAGCAGTTACGCAGGGTACGCCTACAATGAGCAGTTCTTC.

The chain employs TRBV6-1 and TRBJ1-2; tentatively, D is TRBD1 (5 bases). This CDR3 has 16 amino acids. The V end was cut by 5 bases, the J end by 0 bases, with 16 bases between. Germline CDR1 MNHNS, CDR2 SASEGT. For the CDR3, the DNA is TGTGCCAGCAGTCCCCAGGGAAGGATAACTAACTATGGCTACACCTTC. It yields the protein CASSPQGRITNYGYTF.

The chain recombines TRBV12-3 or TRBV12-4 with TRBJ2-7, with D perhaps TRBD2 (5 bases). This CDR3 is built from 14 residues. V was pared by 3 bases and J by 8 bases, with 17 bases between. This chain's CDR3 is CASSFLASPLKQYF. For the CDR3, the DNA is TGTGCCAGCAGTTTTTTGGCTAGCCCGTTGAAGCAGTACTTC.

There are a few counts of this clonotype. The chain has TRBV28 and TRBJ2-3; 8 nucleotides align to TRBD2. The CDR3 is made up of 15 amino acids. Germline CDR1 reads MDHEN; CDR2 reads SYDVKM. J was trimmed by 2 bases and V by 5 bases; bases with no gene match: 6. The CDR3 spells CASSPGTRVTDTQYF. The DNA of the CDR3 is TGTGCCAGCAGTCCCGGGACTAGGGTCACAGATACGCAGTATTTT.

The J gene is TRBJ1-2, the V gene TRBV5-1, with 9 bases identical to TRBD1. The germline CDR1 and CDR2 sequences are SGHRS and YFSETQ. There are 14 residues in the CDR3. Trimming removed 5 bases from V and 8 bases from J; junction bases left unmatched: 10. The CDR3 DNA reads as TGCGCCAGCAGATCCACAGGGGGCGAGAGGGGCTACACCTTC. Its translation is CASRSTGGERGYTF.

This clonotype was found a few times. V usage is TRBV12-3 or TRBV12-4 and J usage is TRBJ1-4; TRBD1 might be the D (5 bases). V lost 10 bases to trimming and J lost 8 bases, with 14 bases between them. CDR3 length: 12 residues. CDR3 in amino acids: CATRDLGEKLFF. In DNA, the CDR3 is TGTGCCACCCGGGACCTTGGGGAAAAACTGTTTTTT.

In this sample, this clonotype turned up once. The chain carries TRBV5-1 and TRBJ2-7; TRBD2 is a possible D gene (7 bases). With 3 bases removed from V and 5 bases from J, the gap between germline ends came to 15 bases. The CDR3 covers 14 residues. Germline V gene sequence: CDR1 SGHRS, CDR2 YFSETQ. The CDR3 bases are TGCGCCAGCAGCTGGACACCGGGGGGCCACGAGCAGTACTTC. Protein sequence: CASSWTPGGHEQYF.

Only a few counts were recorded for this clonotype. The DNA of the CDR3 is TGCAGTGCGGGGGGACTAGCGGGGGCCTGGAACGAGCAGTACTTC. Its translation is CSAGGLAGAWNEQYF. J is TRBJ2-7 and V is TRBV20-1; 14 bases line up with TRBD2. With 6 bases clipped from V and 5 bases from J, the junction kept 9 bases outside the gene matches. Germline CDR1 and CDR2: DFQATT and SNEGSKA (reference sequence). This CDR3 contains 15 residues.

The rearrangement joins TRBV3-1 to TRBJ1-5; possibly TRBD1 for D (5 bases). Trimming removed 0 bases from V and 0 bases from J, with 9 bases in between. From germline, CDR1 is LGHDT and CDR2 YNNKEL (reference sequence). The CDR3 has 16 residues. The CDR3 bases are TGTGCCAGCAGCCAAGATACAGGCCTTAGCAATCAGCCCCAGCATTTT. This translates into CASSQDTGLSNQPQHF.

CDR3 DNA sequence: TGCAGTGCTAGAGGCGCGGACTTGTATCCCTACGAGCAGTACTTC. It yields the protein CSARGADLYPYEQYF. V and J are TRBV20-1 and TRBJ2-7; a possible D gene is TRBD2 (5 bases). V gave up 1 base and J gave up 2 bases, with 15 bases separating them. Per germline, CDR1 DFQATT and CDR2 SNEGSKA (reference sequence). This CDR3 has 15 residues.

In this sample, this clonotype turned up a few times. The CDR3: CASSPGLAGGFSQFF. CDR3 DNA sequence: TGCGCCAGCAGCCCAGGACTAGCGGGGGGATTCTCGCAGTTCTTC. V is TRBV4-3 and J is TRBJ2-1; 14 positions match TRBD2. J lost 12 bases, V lost 4 bases, and 8 bases had no gene match. This CDR3 region has 15 residues. Per germline, CDR1 LGHNA and CDR2 YSLEER.

The gene calls are TRBV7-2 and TRBJ2-3; 13 nucleotides align to TRBD2. The CDR3 is 17 amino acids. Germline-derived CDR1 and CDR2 are SGHTA and FQGNSA. V was pared by 3 bases and J by 2 bases, with 5 bases of the junction left unmatched. CDR3: CASSFGLAGEFTDTQYF. CDR3 sequence (DNA): TGTGCCAGCAGCTTCGGACTAGCGGGAGAATTCACAGATACGCAGTATTTT. Looking up the rest from reference TRBV7-2 and TRBJ2-3 gives the full variable domain: GAGVSQSPSNKVTEKGKDVELRCDPISGHTALYWYRQSLGQGLEFLIYFQGNSAPDKSGLPSDRFSAERTGGSVSTLTIQRTQQEDSAVYLCASSFGLAGEFTDTQYFGPGTRLTVL.

This clonotype has ten or more counts. The rearrangement links TRBV6-1 to TRBJ2-3; TRBD2 aligns across 7 bases. In germline, CDR1 is MNHNS, CDR2 SASEGT. The J segment lost 0 bases and the V segment lost 6 bases, leaving 3 bases of the junction unmatched. The CDR3 is 14 residues long. In DNA, the CDR3 is TGTGCCAGCAGACTAGCGCCCAGCACAGATACGCAGTATTTT. Protein: CASRLAPSTDTQYF.

This clonotype was seen at least ten times. The rearrangement joins TRBV7-9 to TRBJ2-5; possible D gene TRBD2, 6 bases. V lost 4 bases, J lost 4 bases, and 10 bases lay in between. The CDR3 spans 13 residues. Germline values: CDR1 SEHNR, CDR2 FQNEAQ (reference sequence). DNA of the CDR3: TGTGCCAGCAGCTCCCGGGGAGGAGAGACCCAGTACTTC. Protein: CASSSRGGETQYF.

This chain uses TRBV7-2 with TRBJ2-2; TRBD1 agrees at 9 bases. V lost 6 bases to trimming and J lost 3 bases; unmatched junction nucleotides: 8. CDR3 length: 16 residues. Per the germline V gene, CDR1 is SGHTA and CDR2 is FQGNSA. CDR3 residues: CASSFSGTGHTGELFF. The CDR3, as DNA: TGTGCCAGCAGTTTTTCAGGGACAGGGCACACCGGGGAGCTGTTTTTT.

CDR3 in amino acids: CASSPGERLSSGGRETQYF. For the CDR3, the DNA is TGCGCCAGCAGCCCGGGGGAGCGGTTGAGTAGCGGGGGCCGGGAGACCCAGTACTTC. V is TRBV4-1 and J is TRBJ2-5, with 9 bases that match TRBD2. Germline assignment: CDR1 MGHRA and CDR2 YSYEKL. The V segment lost 4 bases and the J segment 5 bases; nucleotides outside the gene matches: 20. This CDR3 region has 19 residues.

The chain links TRBV5-1 to TRBJ2-2, with 7 bases fitting TRBD2. V lost 3 bases to trimming and J lost 5 bases; unmatched junction nucleotides: 10. Germline CDR1 is SGHRS and CDR2 is YFSETQ. The CDR3 is 16 amino acids. The CDR3 spells CASSSPGLVRTGELFF. CDR3 DNA: TGCGCCAGCAGCTCGCCAGGACTAGTCAGGACCGGGGAGCTGTTTTTT.

V gene TRBV11-2 combines with J gene TRBJ2-7, with 9 bases identical to TRBD1. The junction had 4 bases not matched to a gene; V was cut back by 2 bases and J by 2 bases. The CDR3 contains 15 residues. Per the germline V gene, CDR1 is SGHAT and CDR2 is FQNNGV. CDR3 sequence: CASSLMGTGTYEQYF. CDR3 in DNA: TGTGCCAGCAGCTTAATGGGGACAGGGACCTACGAGCAGTACTTC.

This clonotype has more than one count but fewer than ten. The genes are TRBV5-5 and TRBJ1-3, with no clear D. CDR3 length: 15 amino acids. Trimming took 1 base from V and 8 from J, leaving 16 bases between them. Germline CDR1 and CDR2: SGHKS and YYEKEE (reference sequence). The CDR3 loop is CASSLLTPWRDTIYF. The DNA of the CDR3 is TGTGCCAGCAGCTTGCTGACCCCTTGGCGAGACACCATATATTTT.

In this sample, this clonotype turned up a few times. The CDR3 is CSAPAGGRGRVTDTQYF. The CDR3 DNA sequence: TGCAGTGCCCCGGCCGGGGGAAGGGGGCGAGTTACAGATACGCAGTATTTT. The chain is built from TRBV20-1 and TRBJ2-3; TRBD1 might be the D (7 bases). The CDR3 is made up of 17 amino acids. Trimming pared 6 bases from V and 3 bases from J, leaving 25 bases between. The V gene's germline CDR1 is DFQATT and CDR2 SNEGSKA (reference sequence).

The chain uses TRBV20-1 and TRBJ2-3; D remains unclear. Per germline, CDR1 DFQATT and CDR2 SNEGSKA (reference sequence). This CDR3 is built from 13 residues. Deletions cut 4 bases from V and 2 bases from J, with 10 bases between. CDR3 sequence (DNA): TGCAGTGCTATAGGTGCCTCCACAGATACGCAGTATTTT. Translated: CSAIGASTDTQYF.

This sequence joins TRBV7-2 and TRBJ2-3, with D possibly called TRBD1 or TRBD2 (6 bases each). CDR1 and CDR2 (germline): SGHTA, FQGNSA. CDR3 length equals 17 residues. The V end was cut by 5 bases, the J end by 0 bases, with 18 bases between. In DNA form, the CDR3 reads TGTGCCAGCAGCCCCTTTTTTTCGGGGGCCAGCACAGATACGCAGTATTTT. This gives the protein CASSPFFSGASTDTQYF.

This clonotype has just a few counts. The V call is TRBV7-9, the J call TRBJ2-1, with D unclear. Germline assignment: CDR1 SEHNR and CDR2 FQNEAQ (reference sequence). The length of the CDR3 is 11 residues. V was cut by 5 bases and J by 10 bases, with 9 bases left in between. CDR3 in amino acids: CASSPLEEQFF. CDR3 bases: TGTGCCAGCAGCCCCCTCGAAGAGCAGTTCTTC.

This clonotype was seen a handful of times. This may be a read error, as it is one base from a much larger clone. The V gene is TRBV10-3, the J gene TRBJ2-3; the D is unclear. The CDR3 runs to 12 residues. Germline CDR1 and CDR2: ENHRY and SYGVKD. The V gene lost 6 bases and the J gene lost 2 bases, with 6 bases spanning the gap. The CDR3, as DNA: TGTGCCATCAGCCCCTACACAGATACGCAGTATTTT. This gives the protein CAISPYTDTQYF.